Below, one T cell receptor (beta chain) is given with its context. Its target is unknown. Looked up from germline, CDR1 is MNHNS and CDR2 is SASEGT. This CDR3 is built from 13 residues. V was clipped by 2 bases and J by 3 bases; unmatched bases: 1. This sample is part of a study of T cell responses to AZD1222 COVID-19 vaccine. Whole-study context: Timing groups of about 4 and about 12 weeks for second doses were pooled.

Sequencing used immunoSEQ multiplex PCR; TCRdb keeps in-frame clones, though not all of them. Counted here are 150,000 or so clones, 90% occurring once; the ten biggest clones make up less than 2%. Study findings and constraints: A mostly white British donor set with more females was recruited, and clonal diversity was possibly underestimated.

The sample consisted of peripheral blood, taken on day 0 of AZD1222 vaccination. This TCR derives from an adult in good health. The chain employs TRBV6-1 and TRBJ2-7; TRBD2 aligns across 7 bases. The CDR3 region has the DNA TGTGCCAGCAGTGAACGGACTAGCTACGAGCAGTACTTC. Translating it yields CASSERTSYEQYF.